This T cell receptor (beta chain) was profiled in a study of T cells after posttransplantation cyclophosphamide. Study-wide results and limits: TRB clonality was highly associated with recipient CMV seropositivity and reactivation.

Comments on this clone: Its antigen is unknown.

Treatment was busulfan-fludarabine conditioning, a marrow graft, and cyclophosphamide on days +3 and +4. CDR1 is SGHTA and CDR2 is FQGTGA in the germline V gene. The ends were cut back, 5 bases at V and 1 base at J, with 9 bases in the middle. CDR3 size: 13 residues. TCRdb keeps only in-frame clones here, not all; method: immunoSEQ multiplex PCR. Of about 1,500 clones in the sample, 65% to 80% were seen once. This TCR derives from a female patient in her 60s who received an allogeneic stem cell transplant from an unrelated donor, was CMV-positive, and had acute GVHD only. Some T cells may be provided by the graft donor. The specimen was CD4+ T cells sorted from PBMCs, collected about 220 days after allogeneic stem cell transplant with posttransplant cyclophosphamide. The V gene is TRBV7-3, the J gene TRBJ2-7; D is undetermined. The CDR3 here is CASSQDWSYEQYF. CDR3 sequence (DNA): TGTGCCAGCAGCCAAGACTGGTCCTACGAGCAGTACTTC.